Each of the 2 T cell receptor beta chains below was sequenced from the same sample in a study of blood T cell repertoires in COVID-19. Sequenced by immunoSEQ multiplex PCR; TCRdb stores in-frame clones only, minus some. Seen here are roughly 170,000 clones, approximately 87% observed once, and the top ten hold approximately 4%. What was sequenced was PBMCs or T cells enriched from blood (not recorded which). These receptors came from a woman aged 45-59 years who had recovered from COVID-19.

This rearrangement joins TRBV15 to TRBJ1-5, with 9 bases lining up with TRBD1. CDR3 size: 13 residues. With 3 bases clipped from V and 15 bases from J, the junction kept 9 bases outside the gene matches. The germline CDR1 and CDR2 sequences are LNHNV and YYDKDF (reference sequence). The CDR3 DNA is TGTGCCACCAGCAGGGAGGGGGACAGGGCGAGGCATTTT. Translating it yields CATSREGDRARHF.

The V call is TRBV11-2, the J call TRBJ1-1; D unclear. V shed 3 bases and J shed 0 bases, with 5 bases lying between them. Germline CDR1 and CDR2: SGHAT and FQNNGV. CDR3 size: 13 residues. For the CDR3, the DNA is TGTGCCAGCAGCTTTAGTGTGAACACTGAAGCTTTCTTT. Amino acid sequence: CASSFSVNTEAFF.